What follows is one T cell receptor (beta chain) and its context. The sample comes from a study of blood T cell repertoires in COVID-19. Overall study context: Samples of COVID-19 (acute and convalescent) were obtained from the United States, Italy and Spain.

Original handling: Estimation of nucleated cell counts relied on the amplification of reference gene primers. Generated by immunoSEQ multiplex PCR, the TCRdb table keeps only in-frame clones and is missing some. V, J and clone size are taken as reported in that table, and D and trimming were inferred from the DNA itself. This table has around 280,000 clones, 75% to 90% appearing once. Germline loops: CDR1 MGHRA, CDR2 YSYEKL. The CDR3 runs to 16 residues. The V and J ends lost 4 bases and 2 bases, in that order; junction bases with no gene match: 11. Donors in Cohort 3 who had recovered were those with two negative PCRs, healthcare professional clearance, or resolution of their symptoms.

The sample comprised PBMCs or T cells enriched from blood (not recorded which). The gene calls are TRBV4-1 and TRBJ2-7; TRBD1 matches 7 bases. This receptor was identified in a woman in her thirties or forties who had recovered from COVID-19. The CDR3 DNA sequence: TGCGCCAGCAGCCCCGGTCAGACAGGGACGGCCTACGAGCAGTACTTC. The encoded protein is CASSPGQTGTAYEQYF.